Listed below are T cell receptor beta chains from one sample, sequenced in a study of blood T cells in healthy people across ages. In TCRdb, the 5' RACE reads were re-called with MiXCR into one record per CDR3 protein. The repertoire holds about 780,000 distinct CDR3 sequences, 35% to 60% seen once, with less than 20% in the top ten. Sequenced material: blood. All receptors derive from a man of 80 years or more in good health. CDR3s include the opening cysteine and the closing phenylalanine or tryptophan. D genes are given only for firm matches. Size values are once, few and many counts, or a class for expanded clones, and some rows have none.

d_gene,abundance,j_gene,v_gene,CDR3aa,CDR3nt
TRBD1,few,TRBJ2-7,TRBV28,CASSTDRQGSYEQYF,TGTGCCAGCAGTACCGACCGACAGGGGTCCTACGAGCAGTACTTC
TRBD2,-,TRBJ2-3,TRBV7-6,CASSGAGGQADTQYF,TGTGCCAGCAGCGGAGCGGGGGGCCAGGCAGATACGCAGTATTTT
-,few,TRBJ2-5,TRBV7-3,CASSFKSTTQETQYF,TGTGCCAGCAGCTTTAAAAGCACGACCCAAGAGACCCAGTACTTC
-,few,TRBJ2-1,TRBV4-3,CASSQAQNDNEQFF,TGCGCCAGCAGCCAAGCCCAAAATGACAATGAGCAGTTCTTC
-,many,TRBJ2-2,TRBV4-2,CASSQPRANTGELFF,TGTGCCAGCAGCCAGCCCCGGGCGAACACCGGGGAGCTGTTTTTT
-,few,TRBJ2-4,TRBV20-1,CSATVGGLQQYF,TGCAGTGCTACGGTGGGAGGCCTCCAGCAGTACTTC
TRBD1,few,TRBJ2-1,TRBV28,CASSYSGQGYNEQFF,TGTGCCAGCAGTTATTCGGGACAGGGGTACAATGAGCAGTTCTTC
TRBD1,-,TRBJ2-7,TRBV20-1,CSVNDRDRASYEQYF,TGCAGTGTTAACGACCGGGACAGGGCTTCCTACGAGCAGTACTTC
-,-,TRBJ1-2,TRBV24-1,CATGGFYGYTF,TGTGCCACCGGTGGTTTTTATGGCTACACCTTC
-,-,TRBJ2-1,TRBV7-3,CASSFQPSSNEQFF,TGTGCCAGCAGCTTTCAACCCAGCAGTAATGAGCAGTTCTTC
-,-,TRBJ1-6,TRBV14,CASSQRGELRSPLHF,TGTGCCAGCAGCCAAAGGGGGGAATTGAGATCACCCCTCCACTTT
-,-,TRBJ2-2,TRBV6-5,CASSYSFAATGELFF,TGTGCCAGCAGTTACTCGTTCGCGGCCACCGGGGAGCTGTTTTTT
TRBD2,-,TRBJ2-1,TRBV2,CASSERAGEYNEQFF,TGTGCCAGCAGTGAACGGGCGGGGGAGTACAATGAGCAGTTCTTC
-,-,TRBJ2-7,TRBV2,CASVAGEQYF,TGTGCCAGTGTGGCTGGAGAGCAGTACTTC
TRBD2,-,TRBJ2-1,TRBV5-1,CATQTSGSSYNEQFF,TGCGCCACCCAGACTAGCGGGAGCTCCTACAATGAGCAGTTCTTC
TRBD2,-,TRBJ2-5,TRBV20-1,CSARGPGASGAMEGYQETQYF,TGCAGTGCTAGAGGACCCGGGGCTAGCGGGGCTATGGAGGGGTACCAAGAGACCCAGTACTTC
-,-,TRBJ2-3,TRBV7-2,CASSLAGALRGRDTQYF,TGTGCCAGCAGCTTAGCTGGAGCGCTTAGGGGGAGAGATACGCAGTATTTT
TRBD2,few,TRBJ2-7,TRBV20-1,CSASQGSGSSYEQYF,TGCAGTGCTAGTCAGGGTAGCGGGAGCTCCTACGAGCAGTACTTC
-,-,TRBJ1-4,TRBV12-3/TRBV12-4,CASSLMLRGEKLFF,TGTGCCAGCAGTTTAATGTTGAGGGGTGAAAAACTGTTTTTT
TRBD2,-,TRBJ2-7,TRBV6-2/TRBV6-3,CASMRGAAYEQYF,TGTGCCAGCATGCGGGGGGCCGCCTACGAGCAGTACTTC
TRBD2,few,TRBJ2-7,TRBV7-2,CASSLDQNGGLGSSQYF,TGTGCCAGCAGCTTAGATCAAAACGGAGGACTAGGTTCGTCGCAGTACTTC
-,-,TRBJ2-1,TRBV29-1,CCATDFTNEQFF,TGCTGCGCTACTGACTTTACCAATGAGCAGTTCTTC
-,-,TRBJ2-7,TRBV20-1,CSAQRSPSYEQYF,TGCAGTGCCCAGCGGAGCCCCTCCTACGAGCAGTACTTC
TRBD1,-,TRBJ1-1,TRBV7-8,CASRGQGLSEAFF,TGTGCCAGCAGAGGACAGGGGCTATCTGAAGCTTTCTTT
-,-,TRBJ2-3,TRBV21-1,CARETSVETDTQYF,TGTGCCAGGGAGACTAGCGTAGAAACAGATACGCAGTATTTT
-,-,TRBJ1-5,TRBV30,CAWSVRGIPQPQHF,TGTGCCTGGAGTGTACGAGGGATTCCTCAGCCCCAGCATTTT
TRBD1,-,TRBJ1-5,TRBV10-3,CAISPGQGDNQPQHF,TGTGCCATCAGCCCGGGACAGGGGGACAATCAGCCCCAGCATTTT
TRBD2,-,TRBJ2-7,TRBV9,CASSVRLAVDNEQYF,TGTGCCAGCAGCGTAAGGCTAGCGGTTGACAATGAGCAGTACTTC
-,few,TRBJ1-4,TRBV20-1,CSAIERSGLQEKLFF,TGCAGTGCTATAGAGCGGTCGGGTCTGCAGGAAAAACTGTTTTTT
-,many,TRBJ2-7,TRBV7-2,CASSLLLQGNYEQYF,TGTGCCAGCAGCTTATTATTACAGGGCAACTACGAGCAGTACTTC
TRBD1,few,TRBJ2-5,TRBV4-2,CASSQALRTGNAETQYF,TGTGCCAGCAGCCAAGCTCTCCGGACAGGGAATGCGGAGACCCAGTACTTC
TRBD2,-,TRBJ2-5,TRBV7-3,CASSLDGTSGSPSYNEQYF,TGTGCCAGCAGCTTAGACGGGACTAGCGGGAGCCCGTCCTACAATGAGCAGTACTTC
-,few,TRBJ1-4,TRBV10-2,CASSESLGLLNEKLFF,TGCGCCAGCAGTGAGTCTCTGGGACTCCTAAATGAAAAACTGTTTTTT
-,few,TRBJ1-1,TRBV2,CASSELQVVAEAFF,TGTGCCAGCAGTGAATTACAGGTCGTCGCTGAAGCTTTCTTT
-,few,TRBJ1-2,TRBV24-1,CATSGEGGYGYTF,TGTGCCACCAGTGGGGAGGGCGGCTATGGCTACACCTTC
-,few,TRBJ2-3,TRBV29-1,CSVVVQGGDTQYF,TGCAGCGTCGTCGTACAGGGGGGGGATACGCAGTATTTT
-,-,TRBJ2-6,TRBV25-1,CASTGAGANVPTF,TGTGCCAGCACGGGGGCTGGGGCCAACGTCCCGACTTTC
TRBD1,-,TRBJ2-5,TRBV5-1,CASSSQGVQTQYF,TGCGCCAGCAGCTCGCAGGGGGTGCAGACCCAGTACTTC
TRBD2,-,TRBJ2-1,TRBV7-9,CASSYRGLAGGAQFF,TGTGCCAGCAGCTACAGGGGACTAGCGGGAGGAGCCCAGTTCTTC
-,-,TRBJ2-1,TRBV5-1,CASSLGPNSYNEQFF,TGCGCCAGCAGCTTGGGACCAAACTCCTACAATGAGCAGTTCTTC
-,-,TRBJ2-2,TRBV14,CASSPLQTGELFF,TGTGCCAGCAGCCCCTTGCAGACCGGGGAGCTGTTTTTT
-,few,TRBJ2-7,TRBV7-3,CASSLTGTPSYEQYF,TGTGCCAGCAGCTTAACGGGGACTCCCTCCTACGAGCAGTACTTC
TRBD1,-,TRBJ1-5,TRBV27,CASSRQGLDQPQHF,TGTGCCAGCAGCCGACAGGGGCTGGATCAGCCCCAGCATTTT
-,few,TRBJ2-7,TRBV20-1,CSARDEAGFTYEQYF,TGCAGTGCTAGAGATGAGGCGGGGTTTACCTACGAGCAGTACTTC
TRBD2,-,TRBJ2-1,TRBV20-1,CSARDGSSGHYNEQFF,TGCAGTGCTAGAGATGGGTCTAGCGGCCACTACAATGAGCAGTTCTTC
TRBD2,-,TRBJ2-7,TRBV20-1,CSARGFTSGSAYEQYF,TGCAGTGCTAGAGGTTTTACTAGCGGGAGCGCCTACGAGCAGTACTTC
-,few,TRBJ2-7,TRBV7-3,CASSSGFGSEEQYF,TGTGCCAGCAGCTCTGGTTTCGGGTCGGAGGAGCAGTACTTC
-,many,TRBJ2-1,TRBV4-3,CASMSGRNEQFF,TGCGCCAGCATGTCAGGTCGCAATGAGCAGTTCTTC
TRBD1,-,TRBJ2-3,TRBV28,CASSSPGTGLLDTQYF,TGTGCCAGCAGTTCCCCCGGGACAGGGCTGTTAGATACGCAGTATTTT
-,-,TRBJ2-7,TRBV20-1,CSASNEQYF,TGCAGTGCTAGCAACGAGCAGTACTTC
-,-,TRBJ2-5,TRBV7-2,CASSEQGGSLQETQYF,TGTGCCAGTAGCGAACAGGGGGGGAGCCTCCAAGAGACCCAGTACTTC
-,-,TRBJ2-3,TRBV28,CASRSAISSSTDTQYF,TGTGCCAGCAGGTCCGCTATATCTTCAAGCACAGATACGCAGTATTTT
-,-,TRBJ2-7,TRBV5-1,CASSSTGGSSDEQYF,TGCGCCAGCAGCTCAACCGGGGGAAGCTCCGACGAGCAGTACTTC
-,many,TRBJ2-3,TRBV7-2,CASNRLVMTDTQYF,TGTGCCAGCAACAGACTAGTAATGACAGATACGCAGTATTTT
-,-,TRBJ2-7,TRBV4-3,CASSHSFSYEQYF,TGCGCCAGCAGCCATTCCTTCTCCTACGAGCAGTACTTC